What follows are 21 T cell receptor beta chains derived from one specimen sequenced in a study of CD4 and CD8 cells across lung adenocarcinoma regions. MiXCR was run by TCRdb on the PCR reads, yielding one entry per CDR3 protein. The sample records 9,500 to 11,000 distinct CDR3 sequences, 50% to 60% being singletons. Material for sequencing was CD8+ T cells from the margin of a lung tumor. These receptor sequences come from a male donor with lung adenocarcinoma. The CD4 and CD8 labels of this study may be unreliable.

This clonotype was seen repeatedly, ten times or more. The chain couples TRBV25-1 to TRBJ2-5; the D is unclear. The germline V gene encodes CDR1 MGHDK and CDR2 SYGVNS. Trimming shortened V by 4 bases and J by 3 bases, and 3 bases separated the two germline ends. The CDR3 is 11 residues long. The CDR3 is CASSVKETQYF. The CDR3 DNA reads as TGTGCCAGCAGTGTTAAAGAGACCCAGTACTTC.

The chain is built from TRBV6-1 and TRBJ2-3; D unclear. CDR1 and CDR2 (germline): MNHNS, SASEGT. The V gene lost 6 bases and the J gene lost 4 bases, with 8 bases spanning the gap. CDR3 length equals 12 residues. The CDR3 loop is CASRSPADTQYF. The CDR3 coding sequence is TGTGCCAGCAGGTCCCCTGCAGATACGCAGTATTTT.

The rearrangement uses TRBV6-1 and TRBJ2-2; D gene unclear. CDR1 and CDR2 (germline): MNHNS, SASEGT. Trimming removed 11 bases at V and 16 bases at J, with 32 bases between. The CDR3 sequence is 15 residues long. The CDR3 region is CARALLALNTETQFF. The CDR3 nucleotides are TGTGCCCGGGCCCTGCTGGCTCTGAACACAGAGACGCAGTTTTTT.

The chain is built from TRBV6-1 and TRBJ2-1, with 9 bases matching TRBD2. The end of the DNA fits TRBJ2-7 better, so the J call may be wrong. There are 15 residues in the CDR3. Germline CDR1 and CDR2: MNHNS and SASEGT. The CDR3 region is CASSEISGGDYEQYF. The CDR3 region has the DNA TGTGCCAGCAGTGAAATTAGCGGGGGAGACTACGAGCAGTACTTC.

The CDR3 DNA reads as TGTGCCAGCAGACCCGGACTAGCGGGGGATGAGCAGTTCTTC. Amino acids: CASRPGLAGDEQFF. The chain is built from TRBV7-6 and TRBJ2-1; 13 nucleotides align to TRBD2. The ends lost 6 bases at V and 8 bases at J; junction bases unmatched: 4. This CDR3 has 14 amino acids. CDR1 SGHVS and CDR2 FNYEAQ come from the germline V gene.

The chain employs TRBV10-2 and TRBJ2-2, with TRBD1 identical over 8 bases. Germline trimming cut 4 bases from V and 5 bases from J; bases unmatched to any gene: 6. Per the germline V gene, CDR1 is WSHSY and CDR2 is SAAADI. This CDR3 is 15 amino acids long. The CDR3 reads CASSAAGGSTGELFF. CDR3 DNA: TGCGCCAGCAGTGCAGCAGGGGGCAGTACCGGGGAGCTGTTTTTT.

The chain combines TRBV10-1 with TRBJ2-5; D is unclear. Germline-derived CDR1 and CDR2 are WNHNN and SYGVQD (reference sequence). V lost 6 bases to trimming and J lost 5 bases, with 10 bases between them. There are 12 residues in the CDR3. CDR3: CASSNPRETQYF. The CDR3 DNA reads as TGCGCCAGCAGCAACCCGCGGGAGACCCAGTACTTC.

J is TRBJ2-5 and V is TRBV7-2; D is tentatively TRBD1 or TRBD2 (6 bases each). This CDR3 comprises 14 residues. V shed 2 bases and J shed 7 bases, with 14 bases lying between them. The germline gives CDR1 SGHTA, CDR2 FQGNSA. This chain's CDR3 is CASSLRQEGGTQYF. The CDR3 DNA follows: TGTGCCAGCAGCTTAAGACAGGAGGGGGGGACCCAGTACTTC.

The rearrangement uses TRBV6-1 and TRBJ2-3; 7 nucleotides match TRBD2. Per the germline V gene, CDR1 is MNHNS and CDR2 is SASEGT. The CDR3 is 17 amino acids. V shed 4 bases, J shed 0 bases, and the junction held 10 bases outside the gene matches. The CDR3 spells CASSVHAGSGSTDTQYF. CDR3 DNA sequence: TGTGCCAGCAGTGTCCATGCGGGTAGCGGGAGCACAGATACGCAGTATTTT.

The chain carries TRBV6-4 and TRBJ1-5; D is undetermined. Germline loops: CDR1 MRHNA, CDR2 SNTAGT. CDR3 length: 13 amino acids. Trimming shortened V by 4 bases and J by 5 bases, and 9 bases separated the two germline ends. The CDR3 bases are TGTGCCAGCAGTGTGGGGAGAGATCAGCCCCAGCATTTT. It encodes CASSVGRDQPQHF.

The rearrangement links TRBV10-3 to TRBJ2-5; D may be TRBD2 (7 bases). V was shortened by 11 bases and J by 0 bases, with 19 bases between the two germline ends. CDR3 length equals 15 residues. Looked up from germline, CDR1 is ENHRY and CDR2 is SYGVKD. CDR3 coding DNA: TGTGCCGGGGGGGGGGGGGGCCGAGACCAAGAGACCCAGTACTTC. Amino acids: CAGGGGGRDQETQYF.

The J gene is TRBJ2-5, the V gene TRBV6-1; D may be TRBD1 or TRBD2 (5 bases each). The J call may be mistaken, given a closer DNA end match to TRBJ2-1. This CDR3 is built from 15 residues. The germline V gene encodes CDR1 MNHNS and CDR2 SASEGT. CDR3 loop: CASRGRGGRVNEQFF. The CDR3 DNA reads as TGTGCCAGCAGGGGACGGGGTGGAAGGGTCAATGAGCAGTTCTTC.

Worth noting for this clonotype: At one boundary the junction diverges from the germline segment, which might be a read error. The V and J genes are TRBV4-1 and TRBJ2-4; D remains ambiguous. The CDR3 loop spans 15 amino acids. Per the germline V gene, CDR1 is MGHRA and CDR2 is YSYEKL. CDR3 bases: TGCGCCAGCAGCCAAGAGGGCGTGAGCACAGACATGCAGTACTTC. Translated: CASSQEGVSTDMQYF.

The V and J genes are TRBV6-1 and TRBJ2-1; D tentatively fits TRBD1 or TRBD2 (5 bases each). The germline V and J ends were trimmed by 6 bases and 4 bases, with 16 bases remaining between them. Germline V gene lookup returns CDR1 MNHNS and CDR2 SASEGT. This CDR3 is built from 15 residues. CDR3 in amino acids: CASSPGTWGYNEQFF. The CDR3 region has the DNA TGTGCCAGCAGCCCCGGGACGTGGGGTTACAATGAGCAGTTCTTC.

The chain recombines TRBV6-2 or TRBV6-3 with TRBJ2-3, with D perhaps TRBD2 (5 bases). CDR1 and CDR2 from the germline V gene are MNHEY and SVGEGT. The CDR3 is 14 amino acids. The germline V and J ends were trimmed by 2 bases and 5 bases, with 11 bases remaining between them. As DNA, the CDR3 is TGTGCCAGCAGTTACCAACTACTAGTAGATACGCAGTATTTT. Translated: CASSYQLLVDTQYF.

This clonotype occurred once. The chain employs TRBV6-1 and TRBJ2-6; D uncertain. The J call may be in error: the DNA end matches TRBJ2-7 better. Germline V lookup: CDR1 MNHNS, CDR2 SASEGT. This CDR3 spans 15 amino acids. The CDR3 sequence: CASSETGPGANEQYF. DNA of the CDR3: TGTGCCAGCAGTGAAACCGGGCCGGGCGCCAACGAGCAGTACTTC.

The chain is built from TRBV6-1 and TRBJ2-3; 8 bases are a match to TRBD1. The DNA end lines up better with TRBJ2-7; the J call may be wrong. CDR3 length: 15 amino acids. Germline CDR1 MNHNS, CDR2 SASEGT. Here the CDR3 DNA reads TGTGCCAGCAGTGAAGCGGCAGGGGGCTTAGATACGCAGTACTTC. Its protein product is CASSEAAGGLDTQYF.

About this clonotype itself: Compared with germline, one end of the junction differs, possibly owing to a read error. In DNA form, the CDR3 reads TGTGCCGGGGGTTACGGGGGGGGAGTGGCAGAGACGCAGTATTTC. Translated, it gives CAGGYGGGVAETQYF. The chain combines TRBV6-5 with TRBJ2-3, with 8 bases identical to TRBD2. The CDR3 is made up of 15 amino acids. The germline CDR1 and CDR2 sequences are MNHEY and SVGAGI.

The chain links TRBV5-1 to TRBJ1-1; D is uncertain. This CDR3 has 12 residues. The ends were cut back, 5 bases at V and 0 bases at J, with 5 bases in the middle. Germline V gene data show CDR1 as SGHRS and CDR2 as YFSETQ. The CDR3 loop reads CASRRMNTEAFF. In DNA form, the CDR3 reads TGCGCCAGCAGACGGATGAACACTGAAGCTTTCTTT. The whole variable domain, remainder taken from reference TRBV5-1 and TRBJ1-1, is KAGVTQTPRYLIKTRGQQVTLSCSPISGHRSVSWYQQTPGQGLQFLFEYFSETQRNKGNFPGRFSGRQFSNSRSEMNVSTLELGDSALYLCASRRMNTEAFFGQGTRLTVV.

The chain has TRBV6-1 and TRBJ1-4, with TRBD1 identical over 8 bases. The germline V gene has CDR1 MNHNS and CDR2 SASEGT. The CDR3 is 13 residues long. V was clipped by 9 bases and J by 6 bases; unmatched bases: 6. Here the CDR3 reads CASHRGTDEKLFF. CDR3 DNA: TGTGCCAGTCACAGGGGGACGGATGAAAAACTGTTTTTT.

A note on this clonotype: A read error may produce the germline difference seen at one junction end. J is TRBJ1-4 and V is TRBV18; no definite D call. The CDR3 covers 12 residues. Germline assignment: CDR1 KGHSH and CDR2 LQKENI. CDR3 sequence (DNA): TGTGCCAGCTCACCAACTACTGAAAAACTGTTTTTT. Translated, it gives CASSPTTEKLFF.